A selection of T cell receptor beta chains follows, all from one sample in a study of cytomegalovirus exposure and HLA in healthy donors. Sequenced by immunoSEQ multiplex PCR; TCRdb stores in-frame clones only, minus some. The sample holds under 130,000 clones, around three quarters seen once. The sample was PBMCs. The receptors originated from a woman under 30 in good health and CMV-seropositive. CDR3s include the opening cysteine and the closing phenylalanine or tryptophan. The D gene is left open where the match is weak. Where a row states a size, it is once, few, many or the class of an expanded clone; other rows omit it.

TRBV5-1	TRBD1	TRBJ1-2	.	CASSSDRGLLNYGYTF	TGCGCCAGCAGCTCGGACAGGGGGCTATTGAACTATGGCTACACCTTC
TRBV6-1	.	TRBJ2-7	.	CASSKGGSLSYEQYF	TGTGCCAGCAGCAAAGGAGGCAGCCTCTCCTACGAGCAGTACTTC
TRBV7-9	TRBD1	TRBJ2-7	.	CASSYGTGDHPYEQYF	TGTGCCAGCAGCTACGGGACAGGGGACCATCCCTACGAGCAGTACTTC
TRBV9	.	TRBJ1-2	.	CASSVVDKLVYGYTF	TGTGCCAGCAGCGTAGTGGACAAGCTCGTCTATGGCTACACCTTC
TRBV7-3	.	TRBJ2-5	few	CASSLGARETQYF	TGTGCCAGCAGCTTAGGAGCGAGGGAGACCCAGTACTTC
TRBV19	TRBD1	TRBJ1-5	.	CASRAAGQGSNQPQHF	TGTGCCAGTAGGGCCGCGGGACAGGGGAGCAATCAGCCCCAGCATTTT
TRBV27	.	TRBJ2-1	.	CASSVNTPTYNEQFF	TGTGCCAGCAGTGTCAATACACCAACCTACAATGAGCAGTTCTTC
TRBV2	TRBD1	TRBJ2-2	.	CASSDLGQANTGELFF	TGTGCCAGCAGTGACCTGGGACAGGCGAACACCGGGGAGCTGTTTTTT
TRBV30	TRBD2	TRBJ2-1	.	CAWSVYGGRDNEQFF	TGTGCCTGGAGTGTATATGGCGGGAGGGACAATGAGCAGTTCTTC
TRBV2	TRBD1	TRBJ2-5	.	CASSTQGAGETQYF	TGCGCCAGCAGTACCCAGGGGGCGGGAGAGACCCAGTACTTC
TRBV15	TRBD1	TRBJ1-5	.	CATSGQGNQPQHF	TGTGCCACCAGCGGACAGGGAAATCAGCCCCAGCATTTT
TRBV5-4	TRBD2	TRBJ2-7	.	CASSVRDYNSEQYF	TGTGCCAGCAGCGTCCGGGACTACAATTCCGAGCAGTACTTC
TRBV7-8	.	TRBJ1-3	.	CASSPATGYRGNTIYF	TGTGCCAGCAGCCCTGCGACAGGATACCGGGGAAACACCATATATTTT
TRBV2	.	TRBJ2-7	once	CASSYSYEQYF	TGTGCCAGCAGTTACAGCTACGAGCAGTACTTC
TRBV5-1	.	TRBJ1-1	.	CASSLASAATPEAFF	TGCGCCAGCAGCTTGGCCAGCGCAGCCACGCCTGAAGCTTTCTTT
TRBV4-1	.	TRBJ2-5	.	CASSQDRGGETQYF	TGCGCCAGCAGCCAAGATCGGGGTGGAGAGACCCAGTACTTC
TRBV5-6	TRBD1	TRBJ1-2	.	CASSHSGTVAYGYTF	TGTGCCAGCAGCCACTCCGGGACAGTAGCTTATGGCTACACCTTC